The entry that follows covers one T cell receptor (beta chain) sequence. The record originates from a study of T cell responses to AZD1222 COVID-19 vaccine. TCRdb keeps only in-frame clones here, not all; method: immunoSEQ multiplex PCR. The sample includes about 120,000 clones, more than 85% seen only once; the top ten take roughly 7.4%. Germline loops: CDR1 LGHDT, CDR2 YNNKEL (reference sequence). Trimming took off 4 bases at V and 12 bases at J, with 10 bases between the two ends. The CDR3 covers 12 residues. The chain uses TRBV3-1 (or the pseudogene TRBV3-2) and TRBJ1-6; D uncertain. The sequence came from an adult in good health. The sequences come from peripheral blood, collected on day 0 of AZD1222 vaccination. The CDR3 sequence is CASSPLREPLHF. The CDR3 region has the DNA TGTGCCAGCAGCCCCCTTAGGGAACCCCTCCACTTT.